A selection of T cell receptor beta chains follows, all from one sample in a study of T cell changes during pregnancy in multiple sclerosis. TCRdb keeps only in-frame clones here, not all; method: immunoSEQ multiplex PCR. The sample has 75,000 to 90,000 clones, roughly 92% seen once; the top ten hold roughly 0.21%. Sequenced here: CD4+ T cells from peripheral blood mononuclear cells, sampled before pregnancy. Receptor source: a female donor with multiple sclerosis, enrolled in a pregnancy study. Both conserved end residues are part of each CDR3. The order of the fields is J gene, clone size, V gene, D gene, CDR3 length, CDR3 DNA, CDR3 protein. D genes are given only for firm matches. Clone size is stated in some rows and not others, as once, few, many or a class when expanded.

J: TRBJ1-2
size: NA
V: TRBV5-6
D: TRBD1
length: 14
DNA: TGTGCCAGCTTTAGGACAGGGGGCAACTATGGCTACACCTTC
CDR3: CASFRTGGNYGYTF

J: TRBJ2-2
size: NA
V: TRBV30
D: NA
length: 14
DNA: TGTGCCTGGAGTCCCACAGGGTTGGCAGGGGAGCTGTTTTTT
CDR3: CAWSPTGLAGELFF

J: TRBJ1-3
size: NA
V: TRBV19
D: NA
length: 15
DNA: TGTGCCAGTAGCAGCAGGGATAGCTCTGGAAACACCATATATTTT
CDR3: CASSSRDSSGNTIYF

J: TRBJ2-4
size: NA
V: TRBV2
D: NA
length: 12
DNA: TGTGCCAGCAGCCCCCGCGAAAATATTCAGTACTTC
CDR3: CASSPRENIQYF

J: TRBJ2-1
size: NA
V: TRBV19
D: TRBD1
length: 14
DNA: TGTGCCAGTAGTCTAAGGGACAGCTACAATGAGCAGTTCTTC
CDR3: CASSLRDSYNEQFF

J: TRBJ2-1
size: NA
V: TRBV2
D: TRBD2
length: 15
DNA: TGTGCCAGCAGCTTTAGCGGGGGCGCCTCCGGTGAGCAGTTCTTC
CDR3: CASSFSGGASGEQFF

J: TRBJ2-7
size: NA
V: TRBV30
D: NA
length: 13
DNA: TGTGCCTGGAGACAGGGGGGGTCCTACGAGCAGTACTTC
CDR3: CAWRQGGSYEQYF

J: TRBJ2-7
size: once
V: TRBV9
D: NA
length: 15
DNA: TGTGCCAGCAGCGTAGGTTTGGACTCCTCCTACGAGCAGTACTTC
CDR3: CASSVGLDSSYEQYF

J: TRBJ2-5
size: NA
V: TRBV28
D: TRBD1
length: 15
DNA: TGTGCCAGCACCATCGGTCGGGGACAGGGGGAGACCCAGTACTTC
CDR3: CASTIGRGQGETQYF

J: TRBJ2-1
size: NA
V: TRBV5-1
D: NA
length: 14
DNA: TGCGCCAGCAGCTTGGGGCAGAACTACAATGAGCAGTTCTTC
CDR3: CASSLGQNYNEQFF

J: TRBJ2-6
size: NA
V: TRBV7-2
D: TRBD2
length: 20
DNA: TGTGCCAGCAGCTTAGCGCGGACTAGTTTAGTAAGGTCTGGGGCCAACGTCCTGACTTTC
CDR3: CASSLARTSLVRSGANVLTF

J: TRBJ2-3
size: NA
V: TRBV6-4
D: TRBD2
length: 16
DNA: TGTGCCAGCAGTGCGTTGCGGGGGGGAGGAACAGATACGCAGTATTTT
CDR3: CASSALRGGGTDTQYF

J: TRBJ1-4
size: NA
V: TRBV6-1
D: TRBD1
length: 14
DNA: TGTGCCAGCAGGAATACAGGGGGCTCTGAAAAACTGTTTTTT
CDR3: CASRNTGGSEKLFF

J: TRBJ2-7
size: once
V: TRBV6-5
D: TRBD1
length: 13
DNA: TGTGCCAGCAGAACGGACAGGGACGGCGAGCAGTACTTC
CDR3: CASRTDRDGEQYF

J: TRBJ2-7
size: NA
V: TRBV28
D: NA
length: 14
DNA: TGTGCCAGCAGTGAGCGGATCGCGACCTACGAGCAGTACTTC
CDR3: CASSERIATYEQYF

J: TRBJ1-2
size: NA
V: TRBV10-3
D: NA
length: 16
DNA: TGTGCCATCAGTGAGGATAGGGAGAGGGGGAACTATGGCTACACCTTC
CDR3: CAISEDRERGNYGYTF

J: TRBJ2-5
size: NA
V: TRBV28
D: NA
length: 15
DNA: TGTGCCCATCCTAAGGCGGAACTCAAACGGGAGACCCAGTACTTC
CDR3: CAHPKAELKRETQYF

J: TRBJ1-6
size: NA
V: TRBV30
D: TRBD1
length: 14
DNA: TGTGCCTGGGGGCTAGGGGGCGGGAATTCACCCCTCCACTTT
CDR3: CAWGLGGGNSPLHF

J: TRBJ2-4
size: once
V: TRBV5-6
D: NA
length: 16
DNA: TGTGCCAGCACCCGGTGGGGGGGCCTAGCCAAAAACATTCAGTACTTC
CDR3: CASTRWGGLAKNIQYF

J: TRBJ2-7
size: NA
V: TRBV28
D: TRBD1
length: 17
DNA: TGTGCCAGCACCCACTACGGACCGGGACAGGGGATCAACGAGCAGTACTTC
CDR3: CASTHYGPGQGINEQYF

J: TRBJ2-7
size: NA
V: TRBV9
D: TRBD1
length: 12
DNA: TGTGCCAGTAGGACAGGAGACTACGAGCAGTACTTC
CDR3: CASRTGDYEQYF

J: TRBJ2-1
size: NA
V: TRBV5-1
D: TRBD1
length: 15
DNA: TGCGCCAGCAGCTCCCTGGGGGCAGGGGGCTTTGAGCAGTTCTTC
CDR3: CASSSLGAGGFEQFF

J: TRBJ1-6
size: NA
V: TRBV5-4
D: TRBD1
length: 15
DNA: TGTGCCAGCAGCTGGACAGGGAGGGACAATTCACCCCTCCACTTT
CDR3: CASSWTGRDNSPLHF

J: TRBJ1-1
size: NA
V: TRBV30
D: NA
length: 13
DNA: TGTGCCTGGAGTGTCGGGGTGAACACTGAAGCTTTCTTT
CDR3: CAWSVGVNTEAFF